These 20 T cell receptor beta chains share one sample of origin, sequenced in a study of blood T cell repertoires in COVID-19. Libraries were prepared by immunoSEQ multiplex PCR; TCRdb keeps only in-frame clonotypes and omits some of them. The sample lists approximately 150,000 clones; 80% were seen once. The sequenced material came from peripheral blood. All receptors derive from a man aged 70 or older who had recovered from COVID-19.

The V gene is TRBV5-4, the J gene TRBJ2-1; 7 bases line up with TRBD1. CDR3 length: 13 amino acids. From germline, CDR1 is SGHNT and CDR2 YYREEE (reference sequence). The junction had 7 bases not matched to a gene; V was cut back by 4 bases and J by 9 bases. CDR3 sequence: CASSLRQGGEQFF. DNA of the CDR3: TGTGCCAGCAGCCTCAGACAGGGTGGTGAGCAGTTCTTC.

The rearrangement links TRBV29-1 to TRBJ1-2, with 10 bases identical to TRBD1. Germline V lookup: CDR1 SQVTM, CDR2 ANQGSEA. Trimming removed 4 bases from V and 4 bases from J; junction bases left unmatched: 9. This CDR3 has 15 residues. The CDR3 loop is CSVVASGQGFYGYTF. The CDR3 nucleotides read TGCAGCGTTGTGGCTTCGGGACAGGGGTTCTATGGCTACACCTTC.

A few counts support this clone. The V and J genes are TRBV13 and TRBJ1-1, with 8 bases that match TRBD1. CDR1 PRHDT and CDR2 FYEKMQ come from the germline V gene (reference sequence). The CDR3 length is 14 residues. V dropped 3 bases and J dropped 0; count of bases not matched to a gene: 0. In DNA, the CDR3 is TGTGCCAGCAGCTTGGACAGGGTGAACACTGAAGCTTTCTTT. This codes for CASSLDRVNTEAFF.

V usage is TRBV7-9 and J usage is TRBJ2-2; tentative D call: TRBD1 (6 bases). Germline CDR1 SEHNR, CDR2 FQNEAQ (reference sequence). The ends were cut back, 5 bases at V and 2 bases at J, with 15 bases in the middle. The CDR3 runs to 16 residues. The CDR3 DNA sequence: TGTGCCAGCAGCACGTTGACAGGAGTTAACACCGGGGAGCTGTTTTTT. Amino acids: CASSTLTGVNTGELFF.

This chain connects TRBV18 to TRBJ2-7; D call uncertain. V was shortened by 0 bases and J by 3 bases, with 12 bases between the two germline ends. Germline values: CDR1 KGHSH, CDR2 LQKENI. This CDR3 region has 15 residues. The DNA of the CDR3 is TGTGCCAGCTCACCACCCCCCCCCAGGATCTACGAGCAGTACTTC. It codes for CASSPPPPRIYEQYF.

The chain carries TRBV20-1 and TRBJ2-7, with D maybe TRBD1 (6 bases). Germline lookup yields CDR1 DFQATT and CDR2 SNEGSKA (reference sequence). This CDR3 comprises 14 residues. Trimming cost V 3 bases and J 3 bases, with 15 bases left between them. CDR3 loop: CSASRAGDLYEQYF. The CDR3 nucleotides are TGCAGTGCTAGTCGGGCAGGGGACCTCTACGAGCAGTACTTC.

The CDR3 sequence is CASSFNRGDRGNHQPQHF. The CDR3 DNA is TGTGCCAGCAGCTTCAACAGAGGGGACAGGGGGAACCATCAGCCCCAGCATTTT. This chain links TRBV5-8 with TRBJ1-5, with TRBD1 matching 11 bases. CDR1 and CDR2 from the germline V gene are SGHTS and YDEGEE. Losses at the gene ends were 2 bases for V and 5 bases for J; bases not matched to a gene: 12. This CDR3 has 18 residues. Supplemented by reference TRBV5-8 and TRBJ1-5, the full variable domain reads EAGVTQSPTHLIKTRGQQATLRCSPISGHTSVYWYQQALGLGLQFLLWYDEGEERNRGNFPPRFSGRQFPNYSSELNVNALELEDSALYLCASSFNRGDRGNHQPQHFGDGTRLSIL.

V gene TRBV24-1 combines with J gene TRBJ1-2; a possible D gene is TRBD1 (5 bases). The CDR3 consists of 12 residues. Trimming shortened V by 10 bases and J by 4 bases, and 12 bases separated the two germline ends. Germline CDR1 reads KGHDR; CDR2 reads SFDVKD. The CDR3 DNA follows: TGTGCCACTTCTCAGGGTGGCTATGGCTACACCTTC. Encoded protein: CATSQGGYGYTF.

The genes are TRBV11-2 and TRBJ1-2; D unresolved. CDR3 size: 13 residues. Trimming pared 4 bases from V and 4 bases from J, leaving 10 bases between. Germline assignment: CDR1 SGHAT and CDR2 FQNNGV. Here the CDR3 DNA reads TGTGCCAGCAGCTACCAGGAATTCTATGGCTACACCTTC. This encodes CASSYQEFYGYTF.

This clone was seen more than once but under ten times. The chain couples TRBV6-5 to TRBJ2-1; TRBD2 aligns across 10 bases. The V gene end was trimmed by 4 bases and the J gene end by 7 bases; junction bases not matched to a gene: 7. CDR1 MNHEY and CDR2 SVGAGI come from the germline V gene. The length of the CDR3 is 15 residues. CDR3 DNA: TGTGCCAGCAGTTCAGGACTAGCGGTAACGAATGAGCAGTTCTTC. This sequence encodes CASSSGLAVTNEQFF.

In its sample, this clone was seen once. The chain employs TRBV5-8 and TRBJ2-3; no reliable D call. Trimming took 2 bases from V and 2 from J, leaving 9 bases between them. This CDR3 has 14 residues. CDR1 and CDR2 from the germline V gene are SGHTS and YDEGEE. This CDR3 reads CASSFMTVTDTQYF. CDR3 coding DNA: TGTGCCAGCAGCTTTATGACTGTCACAGATACGCAGTATTTT. Full variable domain (outside the CDR3, taken from reference TRBV5-8 and TRBJ2-3): EAGVTQSPTHLIKTRGQQATLRCSPISGHTSVYWYQQALGLGLQFLLWYDEGEERNRGNFPPRFSGRQFPNYSSELNVNALELEDSALYLCASSFMTVTDTQYFGPGTRLTVL.

This clone was observed at least ten times. The chain employs TRBV19 and TRBJ1-5; 7 bases line up with TRBD1. The CDR3 is 14 amino acids. CDR1 LNHDA and CDR2 SQIVND come from the germline V gene (reference sequence). The V and J ends lost 6 bases and 0 bases, in that order; junction bases with no gene match: 2. CDR3 sequence reads: CASRDRYSNQPQHF. In nucleotides, the CDR3 is TGTGCCAGTAGGGACAGGTATAGCAATCAGCCCCAGCATTTT.

V usage is TRBV4-2 and J usage is TRBJ1-5; D not certain. Germline V gene lookup returns CDR1 LGHNA and CDR2 YNFKEQ. The CDR3 runs 15 residues. Trimming left V 3 bases short and J 4 bases short, with 13 bases between. This CDR3 is CASSQGEWRNQPQHF. Here the CDR3 DNA reads TGTGCCAGCAGCCAGGGCGAATGGAGGAATCAGCCCCAGCATTTT.

The V and J genes are TRBV27 and TRBJ2-7; 7 bases map to TRBD1. This CDR3 is built from 15 residues. V lost 5 bases and J lost 3; bases outside the gene matches: 10. Germline V gene lookup returns CDR1 MNHEY and CDR2 SMNVEV (reference sequence). CDR3 protein: CASSAGDSNYYEQYF. The CDR3 nucleotides read TGTGCCAGCAGTGCCGGGGACAGTAACTACTACGAGCAGTACTTC.

The V and J genes are TRBV6-5 and TRBJ2-5, with 9 bases identical to TRBD2. The CDR3 totals 15 residues. In germline, CDR1 is MNHEY, CDR2 SVGAGI. The V gene end was trimmed by 6 bases and the J gene end by 3 bases; junction bases not matched to a gene: 8. This CDR3 reads CASSRGGGREETQYF. The DNA for the CDR3 is TGTGCCAGCAGCCGCGGGGGGGGGCGCGAAGAGACCCAGTACTTC.

The chain employs TRBV14 and TRBJ1-4; D perhaps matches TRBD1 (5 bases). Germline CDR1 reads SGHDN; CDR2 reads FVKESK. Trimming pared 0 bases from V and 1 base from J, leaving 9 bases between. CDR3 length: 16 residues. Here the CDR3 DNA reads TGTGCCAGCAGCCAAGAATGGCAGGGAACTAATGAAAAACTGTTTTTT. The encoded protein is CASSQEWQGTNEKLFF.

V is TRBV2 and J is TRBJ1-1, with 7 bases fitting TRBD1. Germline-derived CDR1 and CDR2 are SNHLY and FYNNEI. The CDR3 contains 14 residues. The trim removed 7 bases at V and 4 bases at J, leaving 9 bases unmatched. The CDR3 DNA is TGTGCCAGCACCCCCGGGACAGTCGGCACTGAAGCTTTCTTT. This sequence encodes CASTPGTVGTEAFF.

This clone was recorded many times. The chain links TRBV7-9 to TRBJ2-7; D unresolved. The CDR3 has 12 residues. From germline, CDR1 is SEHNR and CDR2 FQNEAQ (reference sequence). Trimming removed 9 bases at V and 0 bases at J, with 9 bases between. CDR3 sequence (DNA): TGTGCCAGTCAAACTACCTCCTACGAGCAGTACTTC. Translated, it gives CASQTTSYEQYF.

The rearrangement uses TRBV9 and TRBJ2-1; 7 bases are a match to TRBD1. This CDR3 has 14 amino acids. Trimming cost V 3 bases and J 6 bases; bases outside gene matches: 6. Germline loops: CDR1 SGDLS, CDR2 YYNGEE. CDR3 residues: CASSANHRGNEQFF. The CDR3 DNA follows: TGTGCCAGCAGCGCAAACCACAGGGGCAATGAGCAGTTCTTC.

This chain connects TRBV29-1 to TRBJ1-2, with D maybe TRBD1 (6 bases). Trimming pared 3 bases from V and 1 base from J, leaving 6 bases between. Germline V gene data show CDR1 as SQVTM and CDR2 as ANQGSEA. The CDR3 extends over 12 amino acids. CDR3 in amino acids: CSVEDSNYGYTF. The DNA for the CDR3 is TGCAGCGTTGAGGACAGTAACTATGGCTACACCTTC.